The present T cell receptor beta chain was sequenced within a study of blood T cell repertoires in COVID-19 (TCRdb year 2020). Context from the whole study: The collaborator samples originated in the United States, Italy and Spain and spanned the acute and convalescent phases of COVID-19. The material from the prospective study consisted of cDNA or gDNA derived from T cells, B-cell-depleted T cells, or PBMCs. Subjects who had been exposed to COVID-19, were actively infected with it, or had recovered from it provided the deeply sampled blood TCRbeta repertoires that made up the dataset. The repertoires were released in a freely available public database intended as a resource for research on the immune response to SARS-CoV-2. The samples were drawn from the first 160 participants of the ongoing ImmuneRACE study and from 1,254 subjects provided by 6 global collaborators. Sample metadata almost always included a de-identified subject ID, COVID-19 status, age in years and sex. HLA class I and class II types, where available, came from metadata supplied by the sample provider rather than from assay-based typing.

In the prospective study, participants were roughly 18 to 95 years old, resided in about two dozen geographic areas of the United States, and were enrolled through a virtual design. Cohort assignment in the prospective study relied on participant-reported clinical history from a screening survey and a study questionnaire. Recovered participants in ImmuneRACE Cohort 3 were defined by two consecutive negative NP/OP PCR tests, clearance by a healthcare professional, or resolution of symptoms. Each participant in the prospective study had whole blood, serum and a nasopharyngeal or oropharyngeal swab collected by mobile phlebotomists. Additional blood draws and questionnaires over an approximately two-month period could optionally be provided by prospective study participants. Before DNA extraction, blood samples from the prospective study were shipped at room temperature or frozen. The investigation overall reported the following: The quantity of clinical and demographic metadata differed by source and by participant and was supplied without curation.

Including cysteine and phenylalanine, the CDR3 has 17 amino acids. Solely the CDR3 DNA is kept, with 51 bases framed from the first base. Based on the germline V gene, the CDR1 and CDR2 sequences are SGDLS and YYNGEE. V trim: 4 bases; J trim: 4 bases; unmatched bases: 9. A note on this clone: No antigen is known for it. Per-nucleotide qualities are absent, and no much larger clonotype sits a single base away.

The immunoSEQ Assay, a bias-controlled multiplex PCR, was used to amplify TCRbeta CDR3 regions from genomic DNA. For the original study's pipeline: The number of nucleated cells in each sample was estimated from the amplification of reference gene primers within the assay. To quantify the absolute abundance of each unique TCRbeta CDR3 rearrangement, sequence reads were collapsed and filtered. Productive Simpson clonality was computed per sample as the square root of Simpson's diversity index over productive rearrangements. The immuneACCESS repertoire file appears here via TCRdb, limited to in-frame rearrangements. These files lack a portion of the clones; in checked studies, under half of the deficit traces to unresolved V genes, and the cause of the others is not known. That table furnishes V, J and clone size, whereas the DNA furnished D and trimming. Within this sample are under 200,000 clones, with over 75% of them counted one time only. 7% to 8% of the sample comes from the top ten.

The clonotype comes from a woman in her forties or fifties who had recovered from COVID-19. The sample consisted of PBMCs or T cells enriched from blood (not recorded which). The sequence is built from TRBV9 and TRBJ2-2, with 11 bases aligning to TRBD2. The CDR3 in this case is CASSPGLAGGPTGELFF. The bases read TGTGCCAGCAGCCCCGGTCTAGCGGGAGGCCCCACCGGGGAGCTGTTTTTT.